Shown below are 32 T cell receptor beta chains from a single sample sequenced in a study of lymphopenia after photon versus proton radiotherapy. Assay used: immunoSEQ multiplex PCR; TCRdb lists only in-frame clones, some missing. The sample records tens of thousands of clones, roughly 91% being singletons. The starting material was peripheral blood, obtained from a patient treated with photon-based radiotherapy. The source is a woman aged 70-85 years with pancreatic cancer.

The genes are TRBV2 and TRBJ2-1; D is perhaps TRBD1 (6 bases). Germline CDR1 reads SNHLY; CDR2 reads FYNNEI. The CDR3 runs 13 residues. Trimming cost V 7 bases and J 3 bases, with 10 bases left between them. The CDR3 here is CASIRQDYNEQFF. In DNA, the CDR3 is TGTGCCAGCATACGACAGGACTACAATGAGCAGTTCTTC.

This clone was seen only a few times. This chain links TRBV6-1 with TRBJ1-2; 8 nucleotides match TRBD1. The CDR3 totals 14 residues. The V gene's germline CDR1 is MNHNS and CDR2 SASEGT. J was trimmed by 2 bases and V by 2 bases; bases with no gene match: 1. CDR3 nucleotide sequence: TGTGCCAGCAGTGAACAGGGGGCCAACTATGGCTACACCTTC. Amino acids: CASSEQGANYGYTF.

The chain recombines TRBV14 with TRBJ2-3, with a tentative D call TRBD1 (5 bases). The CDR3 runs to 14 residues. V was clipped by 4 bases and J by 0 bases, with 8 bases between them. The germline V gene has CDR1 SGHDN and CDR2 FVKESK. This chain's CDR3 is CASSPSGSTDTQYF. The CDR3 DNA sequence: TGTGCCAGCAGCCCGTCAGGGAGCACAGATACGCAGTATTTT.

The chain combines TRBV18 with TRBJ1-2, with D uncertain. V lost 3 bases and J 4 bases, leaving 12 bases between the germline ends. CDR3 length equals 14 residues. Per germline, CDR1 KGHSH and CDR2 LQKENI. CDR3 coding DNA: TGTGCCAGCTCACCGCGAGTTTCTCTCTATGGCTACACCTTC. This translates into CASSPRVSLYGYTF.

V usage is TRBV2 and J usage is TRBJ1-4, with 7 nucleotides matching TRBD1. Germline-derived CDR1 and CDR2 are SNHLY and FYNNEI. With 5 bases clipped from V and 0 bases from J, the junction kept 6 bases outside the gene matches. The CDR3 is 16 amino acids. This chain's CDR3 is CASSRDSPATNEKLFF. CDR3 in DNA: TGTGCCAGCAGTCGGGACAGCCCGGCAACTAATGAAAAACTGTTTTTT.

In nucleotides, the CDR3 is TGTGCCAGCAGCTCCGCGAACACCGGGGAGCTGTTTTTT. This sequence encodes CASSSANTGELFF. The chain has TRBV5-6 and TRBJ2-2; no clear D gene. V lost 3 bases, J lost 0 bases, and 3 bases lay in between. Germline V gene sequence: CDR1 SGHDT, CDR2 YYEEEE. This CDR3 region has 13 residues.

This chain joins TRBV5-4 and TRBJ1-6, with D hard to call. V was pared by 0 bases and J by 5 bases, with 9 bases between. Looked up from germline, CDR1 is SGHNT and CDR2 is YYREEE (reference sequence). This CDR3 has 15 residues. CDR3 sequence: CASSLGIPDNSPLHF. The CDR3 coding sequence is TGTGCCAGCAGCTTGGGCATTCCTGATAATTCACCCCTCCACTTT.

J is TRBJ2-1 and V is TRBV29-1, with 13 bases identical to TRBD2. The length of the CDR3 is 14 residues. The germline CDR1 and CDR2 sequences are SQVTM and ANQGSEA. The V gene end was trimmed by 6 bases and the J gene end by 7 bases; junction bases not matched to a gene: 6. CDR3: CSVQGLAGVNEQFF. In DNA form, the CDR3 reads TGCAGCGTGCAAGGACTAGCGGGAGTTAATGAGCAGTTCTTC.

The chain has TRBV19 and TRBJ1-1; 7 bases match TRBD1. The germline V gene encodes CDR1 LNHDA and CDR2 SQIVND (reference sequence). This CDR3 comprises 17 residues. J lost 0 bases, V lost 6 bases, and 13 bases had no gene match. CDR3 sequence: CASSPYRAGQLNTEAFF. The CDR3 DNA sequence: TGTGCCAGTAGCCCCTATCGTGCGGGACAGTTGAACACTGAAGCTTTCTTT.

The chain employs TRBV29-1 and TRBJ2-7, with TRBD1 matching 8 bases. Trimming at V came to 2 bases and at J to 3 bases, leaving 9 bases not matched to a gene. The CDR3 runs to 15 residues. Germline assignment: CDR1 SQVTM and CDR2 ANQGSEA. CDR3 DNA sequence: TGCAGCGTTGAAAAAACAGGGGGTCGGAGCTACGAGCAGTACTTC. Translating it yields CSVEKTGGRSYEQYF.

The rearrangement links TRBV7-2 to TRBJ2-2; D is ambiguous. Germline assignment: CDR1 SGHTA and CDR2 FQGNSA. This CDR3 comprises 15 residues. Trimming removed 1 base from V and 3 bases from J, with 9 bases in between. CDR3 sequence (DNA): TGTGCCAGCAGCTTAGTAGTTACACACACCGGGGAGCTGTTTTTT. This translates into CASSLVVTHTGELFF.

This sequence joins TRBV6-5 and TRBJ1-1; D call uncertain. The germline V gene has CDR1 MNHEY and CDR2 SVGAGI. CDR3 size: 11 residues. Deletions cut 7 bases from V and 3 bases from J, with 6 bases between. The CDR3 DNA is TGTGCCAGCAACTCCGACACTGAAGCTTTCTTT. Amino acids: CASNSDTEAFF.

The rearrangement uses TRBV7-8 and TRBJ2-5; D is unclear. V was pared by 1 base and J by 2 bases, with 17 bases between. The V gene's germline CDR1 is SGHVS and CDR2 FQNEAQ. The CDR3 consists of 17 residues. The CDR3 coding sequence is TGTGCCAGCAGCTTAGAAGGCTCGGAACGGATACAAGAGACCCAGTACTTC. It is translated as CASSLEGSERIQETQYF.

The chain links TRBV15 to TRBJ1-2, with D maybe TRBD1 (6 bases). This CDR3 has 12 amino acids. CDR1 and CDR2 from the germline V gene are LNHNV and YYDKDF (reference sequence). With 8 bases removed from V and 8 bases from J, the gap between germline ends came to 15 bases. The chain's CDR3 is CATFGQPRGYTF. The CDR3 region has the DNA TGTGCCACCTTCGGACAGCCGAGGGGCTACACCTTC.

This clone appeared once. The chain is built from TRBV18 and TRBJ2-7; D is perhaps TRBD1 (6 bases). Per the germline V gene, CDR1 is KGHSH and CDR2 is LQKENI. This CDR3 is 14 amino acids long. Trimming left V 3 bases short and J 3 bases short, with 12 bases between. The CDR3 here is CASSPRDTLYEQYF. The CDR3 coding sequence is TGTGCCAGCTCACCTCGGGACACCCTCTACGAGCAGTACTTC.

CDR3 amino acids: CATSRDTGYYEQYF. The CDR3 nucleotides are TGTGCCACCAGCAGGGATACAGGTTACTACGAGCAGTACTTC. The chain recombines TRBV15 with TRBJ2-7, with D perhaps TRBD1 (5 bases). Trimming left V 3 bases short and J 3 bases short, with 12 bases between. Germline loops: CDR1 LNHNV, CDR2 YYDKDF (reference sequence). This CDR3 contains 14 residues.

J is TRBJ1-2 and V is TRBV4-2; D is uncertain. Germline V lookup: CDR1 LGHNA, CDR2 YNFKEQ. The CDR3 loop spans 14 amino acids. V lost 4 bases and J lost 3, with 12 bases in between. The CDR3 region is CASSPPAGDYGYTF. The CDR3 DNA follows: TGTGCCAGCAGCCCGCCCGCAGGTGACTATGGCTACACCTTC.

The chain links TRBV27 to TRBJ2-1; TRBD2 matches at 13 bases. Losses at the gene ends were 5 bases for V and 4 bases for J; bases not matched to a gene: 8. This CDR3 spans 17 amino acids. Per germline, CDR1 MNHEY and CDR2 SMNVEV (reference sequence). As DNA, the CDR3 is TGTGCCAGCAGTCTACTGACTAGCGGGAGGAAGTACAATGAGCAGTTCTTC. It yields the protein CASSLLTSGRKYNEQFF.

The chain uses TRBV29-1 and TRBJ1-2, with D perhaps matching TRBD1 (6 bases). The CDR3 is 12 amino acids. Looked up from germline, CDR1 is SQVTM and CDR2 is ANQGSEA. V gave up 3 bases and J gave up 4 bases, with 9 bases separating them. CDR3 DNA sequence: TGCAGCGTTGAGTCAGGGGCCTATGGCTACACCTTC. Protein sequence: CSVESGAYGYTF.

The genes are TRBV7-2 and TRBJ2-1; 7 bases agree with TRBD1. V trimming: 4 bases; J trimming: 2 bases; junction bases outside the gene matches: 5. The CDR3 is 15 residues long. Germline V gives CDR1 SGHTA, CDR2 FQGNSA. DNA of the CDR3: TGTGCCAGCAGCTCTGCGACAGGGCCCTACAATGAGCAGTTCTTC. Translation: CASSSATGPYNEQFF.

This clone was observed a handful of times. The chain has TRBV6-6 and TRBJ2-7; maybe TRBD2 (5 bases). CDR1 MNHNY and CDR2 SVGAGI come from the germline V gene (reference sequence). V lost 0 bases to trimming and J lost 5 bases, with 11 bases between them. The CDR3 totals 14 residues. CDR3 residues: CASSYSTGRHEQYF. As DNA, the CDR3 is TGTGCCAGCAGTTACTCAACGGGGAGACACGAGCAGTACTTC.

This clone was found a few times. The chain couples TRBV2 to TRBJ2-4; no clear D gene. The germline CDR1 and CDR2 sequences are SNHLY and FYNNEI. The CDR3 loop spans 17 amino acids. V lost 6 bases and J lost 1, with 19 bases in between. This chain's CDR3 is CASRDPPYEDAKNIQYF. CDR3 DNA: TGTGCCAGCAGGGACCCCCCATACGAAGACGCCAAAAACATTCAGTACTTC. Based on the CDR3 plus reference TRBV2 and TRBJ2-4, the full variable domain is EPEVTQTPSHQVTQMGQEVILRCVPISNHLYFYWYRQILGQKVEFLVSFYNNEISEKSEIFDDQFSVERPDGSNFTLKIRSTKLEDSAMYFCASRDPPYEDAKNIQYFGAGTRLSVL.

This sequence joins TRBV18 and TRBJ2-5; 7 bases map to TRBD1. With 6 bases clipped from V and 2 bases from J, the junction kept 0 bases outside the gene matches. Germline V gene sequence: CDR1 KGHSH, CDR2 LQKENI. The CDR3 is 12 residues long. In DNA form, the CDR3 reads TGTGCCAGCTCGACAGGGCAAGAGACCCAGTACTTC. Translation: CASSTGQETQYF.

The chain couples TRBV19 to TRBJ1-4; D gene uncertain. Germline CDR1 reads LNHDA; CDR2 reads SQIVND (reference sequence). This CDR3 comprises 11 residues. Trimming left V 3 bases short and J 9 bases short, with 5 bases between. CDR3 in amino acids: CASSIFKKLFF. CDR3 bases: TGTGCCAGTAGTATCTTCAAAAAACTGTTTTTT. The full variable domain, rest sourced from reference TRBV19 and TRBJ1-4, is DGGITQSPKYLFRKEGQNVTLSCEQNLNHDAMYWYRQDPGQGLRLIYYSQIVNDFQKGDIAEGYSVSREKKESFPLTVTSAQKNPTAFYLCASSIFKKLFFGSGTQLSVL.

This chain connects TRBV10-3 to TRBJ1-2; the D gene is possibly TRBD1 (5 bases). Germline CDR1 reads ENHRY; CDR2 reads SYGVKD. V was trimmed by 2 bases and J by 0 bases, leaving 10 bases between them. This CDR3 comprises 15 residues. The CDR3 loop reads CAISEGTTANYGYTF. The DNA of the CDR3 is TGTGCCATCAGTGAGGGTACGACAGCTAACTATGGCTACACCTTC.

The chain joins TRBV9 to TRBJ2-1; 7 bases fit TRBD1. Germline values: CDR1 SGDLS, CDR2 YYNGEE. Trimming took 4 bases from V and 6 from J; bases not matched to a gene: 16. The CDR3 length is 17 residues. The CDR3 spells CASSSLPGQLAANEQFF. Here the CDR3 DNA reads TGTGCCAGCAGCTCCCTACCGGGACAGTTGGCCGCCAATGAGCAGTTCTTC.

This clone has just one count. CDR3 DNA: TGTGCCATCAGTGCTGGGGCTAGCGGAGGGTGGAATGAGCAGTTCTTC. Its protein is CAISAGASGGWNEQFF. The V gene is TRBV10-3, the J gene TRBJ2-1; 7 nucleotides line up with TRBD2. CDR1 ENHRY and CDR2 SYGVKD come from the germline V gene. CDR3 length: 16 amino acids. J gave up 7 bases and V 4 bases, and 13 bases lay outside the gene matches.

The chain combines TRBV7-2 with TRBJ2-1; weak D call: TRBD2 (7 bases). This CDR3 region has 17 residues. The ends were cut back, 4 bases at V and 4 bases at J, with 20 bases in the middle. Germline CDR1 reads SGHTA; CDR2 reads FQGNSA. CDR3 in DNA: TGTGCCAGCAGCTGGCGTAGGGGGGGCCTCCGGTACAATGAGCAGTTCTTC. Translation: CASSWRRGGLRYNEQFF.

CDR3 protein: CASSLDGTGTDTQYF. The CDR3 bases are TGTGCCAGCAGCTTAGATGGGACAGGCACAGATACGCAGTATTTT. The rearrangement joins TRBV7-2 to TRBJ2-3; the match to TRBD1 covers 7 bases. After removal of 1 base from V and 1 base from J, the junction contained 2 bases not matched to a gene. The CDR3 is 15 amino acids. Germline V gives CDR1 SGHTA, CDR2 FQGNSA.

The gene calls are TRBV6-5 and TRBJ2-7; perhaps TRBD2 as D (7 bases). The V and J ends lost 0 bases and 4 bases respectively, with 13 bases between them. The germline V gene has CDR1 MNHEY and CDR2 SVGAGI. CDR3 size: 15 residues. The CDR3 DNA reads TGTGCCAGCAGTTACTCGCGGGGGCTCGGGTACGAGCAGTACTTC. This encodes CASSYSRGLGYEQYF.

The chain recombines TRBV19 with TRBJ2-6; 10 bases are a match to TRBD2. Germline trimming cut 8 bases from V and 3 bases from J; bases unmatched to any gene: 10. Per germline, CDR1 LNHDA and CDR2 SQIVND (reference sequence). The CDR3 sequence is 17 residues long. CDR3 bases: TGTGCCAGTGGGGGGCTAGCGGGAGTTCGTGGGGCCAACGTCCTGACTTTC. Its protein product is CASGGLAGVRGANVLTF.

This clone showed up just once. The chain combines TRBV7-6 with TRBJ2-4; TRBD1 agrees at 7 bases. With V trimmed by 1 base and J by 8 bases, 2 bases remained unmatched. CDR1 is SGHVS and CDR2 is FNYEAQ in the germline V gene. The CDR3 has 13 residues. The CDR3 nucleotides read TGTGCCAGCAGCTTAGGACAGGGCGACATTCAGTACTTC. It encodes CASSLGQGDIQYF.